This T cell receptor (beta chain) was recovered during a study of cytomegalovirus exposure and HLA in healthy donors. Whole-study context: A later analysis reported the same platform for the roughly 120 validation repertoires and the approximately 670 first-cohort repertoires.

The method was immunoSEQ multiplex PCR; TCRdb's version includes in-frame clones alone and lacks a portion of them. The sample holds more than 250,000 clones, around 91% seen once. The CDR3 has 13 amino acids. The V gene lost 1 base and the J gene lost 2 bases, with 5 bases spanning the gap. Germline assignment: CDR1 SNHLY and CDR2 FYNNEI. Findings and limits, study-wide: Rarity held for most TCR sequences, but there were some public TCRs that occurred in many donors. In vitro data verified three CMV-associated chains as specific for CMV antigens. Among TCR beta chains, those listed as cytomegalovirus-associated numbered under 200.

As concerns this clone: As yet, its antigen is unknown.

Material: PBMCs. The chain is built from TRBV2 and TRBJ2-5; D gene unclear. The receptor's source is a woman aged 25-40 years in good health and CMV-seronegative. As DNA, the CDR3 is TGTGCCAGCAGTGAAGGAGCTCAAGAGACCCAGTACTTC. It specifies CASSEGAQETQYF.